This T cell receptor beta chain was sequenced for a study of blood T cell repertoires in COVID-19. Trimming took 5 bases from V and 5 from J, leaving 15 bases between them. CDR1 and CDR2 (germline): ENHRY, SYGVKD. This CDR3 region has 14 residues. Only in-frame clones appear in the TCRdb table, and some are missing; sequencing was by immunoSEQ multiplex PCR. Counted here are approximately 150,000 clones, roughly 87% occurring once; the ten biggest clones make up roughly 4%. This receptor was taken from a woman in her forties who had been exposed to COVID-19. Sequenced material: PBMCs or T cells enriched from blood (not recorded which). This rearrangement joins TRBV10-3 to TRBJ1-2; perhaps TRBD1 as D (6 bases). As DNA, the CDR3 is TGTGCCATCAGTAAACAGGGCCCCACATATGGCTACACCTTC. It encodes CAISKQGPTYGYTF.